This entry concerns a single T cell receptor (beta chain). Over several immunoSEQ plates, each subset's genomic DNA was distributed in even portions. How the authors handled the data: Quality scores were absent from the junction-only immunoSEQ sequences, so filtering differed. Generated by immunoSEQ multiplex PCR, the TCRdb table keeps only in-frame clones and is missing some. The D gene and trimming were derived from the DNA, and the V and J assignments and clone size from that table. The sample has some 200,000 clones, 60% to 80% seen once. These data originate in a study of shared clonotypes between healthy human individuals. Germline CDR1 is SGHRS and CDR2 is YFSETQ. The germline V and J ends were trimmed by 1 base and 4 bases, with 10 bases remaining between them. This CDR3 contains 14 residues.

The material sequenced was memory CD4+ T cells sorted from blood. Subset given: CD45RA-negative fraction. This chain connects TRBV5-1 to TRBJ2-3; D call uncertain. This TCR was recovered from a man aged 30-40 years in good health. The CDR3 bases are TGCGCCAGCAGCTTGACCCAACCCCCAGATACGCAGTATTTT. It codes for CASSLTQPPDTQYF.